The rows below give T cell receptor beta chains drawn from one sample of a study of blood T cell repertoires in COVID-19. The protocol was immunoSEQ multiplex PCR, while the TCRdb copy is restricted to in-frame clones and leaves out a portion. The sample holds some 230,000 clones, roughly 81% seen once. The source material was peripheral blood. These receptors were taken from a man aged 35 to 55 with acute or convalescent COVID-19. Each CDR3 is given with its conserved first and last residue. The order of the fields is D gene, V gene, CDR3 protein. D genes are given only for firm matches.

-	TRBV7-3	CASSLFTPGLNEQFF
-	TRBV21-1	CASSKKRAGGPCEQFF
TRBD1	TRBV3-1/TRBV3-2	CASSRGTGGWDEQYF
-	TRBV6-5	CASRGLGSGEKLFF
TRBD1	TRBV7-2	CASSLGQGRAPQETQYF
TRBD1	TRBV5-1	CASTPTGTGITGELFF
TRBD1	TRBV5-1	CASGTGRTTEAFF
-	TRBV19	CASSGSVKETQYF
-	TRBV30	CAWRGSGSSYTF
TRBD2	TRBV24-1	CATSDYVSGLAGEETQYF
TRBD2	TRBV28	CASSLAGGPYNEQFF
TRBD1	TRBV6-5	CASSISGTAYGYTF
TRBD1	TRBV9	CASSAGQGISNYGYTF
-	TRBV5-4	CASTKRGGLTDTQYF
TRBD1	TRBV10-2	CASRRDSLNTEAFF
TRBD1	TRBV11-2	CASSLDGTGDEKLFF
TRBD1	TRBV28	CASSLAGGNINQPQHF
-	TRBV9	CASSLRQGRAVTDTQYF
-	TRBV5-1	CASSPQGNTGLQPQHF
-	TRBV5-1	CASSLAGLFNTEAFF
TRBD1	TRBV3-1/TRBV3-2	CASSRTGQGQNTIYF
TRBD1	TRBV4-1	CASSQDPGQGAQQPQHF
-	TRBV10-3	CAISVSTSGNTIYF
-	TRBV2	CASTERAGRADTQYF
TRBD2	TRBV3-1/TRBV3-2	CASSYRPPSLAGAYEQYF
-	TRBV15	CATSRGRTVNSPLHF
-	TRBV4-1	CASSQAGVGYTF
TRBD1	TRBV6-4	CASSMQPGQNNSPLHF
-	TRBV13	CASSLERVSGNTIYF
-	TRBV19	CARVDNRVKNTEAFF
-	TRBV19	CASSFPDGVRQPQHF
TRBD1	TRBV28	CASSPRQGAYAEKLFF
-	TRBV7-2	CASSFSPPLEQYF
TRBD1	TRBV3-1/TRBV3-2	CASSQAWTGGYGYTF
-	TRBV30	CAWTPRGEKLFF
-	TRBV4-3	CASSQDLTRTEAFF
TRBD1	TRBV4-1	CASSQGGTENEKLFF
TRBD1	TRBV7-3	CASSLTDRYSNQPQHF
-	TRBV29-1	CSVSERDNQPQHF
TRBD1	TRBV18	CASSPGQGRYEQYF
-	TRBV30	CAWSVGGGVMNTEAFF
TRBD2	TRBV5-1	CASSLALAGGPSDTQYF
-	TRBV11-3	CASSLVMNTEAFF
-	TRBV5-5	CASSSQTGTVGYTF
TRBD1	TRBV19	CASTPRTGTGANVLTF
-	TRBV5-1	CASTLQSSSVTEAFF
-	TRBV19	CASSIDRQGNTGNTIYF
TRBD1	TRBV19	CASSITGTVINYGYTF
TRBD2	TRBV7-9	CASIEVTGGRTDTQYF
TRBD1	TRBV9	CASGGQGMGVRETQYF
-	TRBV3-1/TRBV3-2	CASSQAWSRGDSPLHF
TRBD1	TRBV2	CASRFRTGGDRQPQHF
-	TRBV3-1/TRBV3-2	CASSQTSSTDTQYF
TRBD1	TRBV6-6	CASSYEAGGYNQPQHF